A selection of T cell receptor beta chains follows, all from one sample in a study of neoadjuvant anti-PD-1 for oral cavity cancer. Measured with immunoSEQ multiplex PCR; TCRdb has only the in-frame clones, and not every one. Among 35,000 to 40,000 clones listed, 38% were seen once. Material: tumor tissue, obtained after nivolumab (anti-PD-1) treatment. The receptor source for this set is a person aged 35-79 years with oral cavity squamous cell carcinoma. CDR3s leave out the opening cysteine and the closing phenylalanine or tryptophan. Not all rows give a size; the values are once, few, many and, for expanded clones, a class.

clone_size j_call v_call cdr3_aa
NA TRBJ2-5 TRBV7-2 ASSFPGALQY
NA TRBJ1-3 TRBV30 AWSTGQGTNTIY
NA TRBJ2-3 TRBV15 ATSRDVRGTDTQY
few TRBJ1-2 TRBV6-1 ASRRDGIGYT
NA TRBJ2-7 TRBV7-2 ASSLTSGRVYEQY
NA TRBJ2-3 TRBV28 ASRGLWLATDTQY
few TRBJ2-5 TRBV27 ASSKRTGGQETQY
NA TRBJ2-3 TRBV7-6 ASSLSRTDTQY
few TRBJ2-5 TRBV7-9 ASSPIETQY
many TRBJ2-7 TRBV5-6 ASSLRGSYEQY
NA TRBJ1-2 TRBV30 AWRRVGGYT
NA TRBJ1-5 TRBV28 ASSLYDRGGNQPQH
many TRBJ1-2 TRBV19 ASSPAGYRGRNYGYT
medium-sized TRBJ1-1 TRBV9 ASSPGHTEAF
NA TRBJ2-7 TRBV11-3 ASSSGGSKHEQY
NA TRBJ2-3 TRBV6-1 ASSEASAGVSTQY
NA TRBJ2-7 TRBV7-9 ASSRIDYEQY
few TRBJ1-2 TRBV27 ASLPEGGTNYGYT
few TRBJ1-3 TRBV10-3 ATDNSGNTIY
NA TRBJ2-5 TRBV28 ASSLFGGLGETQY
few TRBJ2-1 TRBV10-1 ASSDSYNEQF
NA TRBJ1-1 TRBV27 ASSWDRNTEAF